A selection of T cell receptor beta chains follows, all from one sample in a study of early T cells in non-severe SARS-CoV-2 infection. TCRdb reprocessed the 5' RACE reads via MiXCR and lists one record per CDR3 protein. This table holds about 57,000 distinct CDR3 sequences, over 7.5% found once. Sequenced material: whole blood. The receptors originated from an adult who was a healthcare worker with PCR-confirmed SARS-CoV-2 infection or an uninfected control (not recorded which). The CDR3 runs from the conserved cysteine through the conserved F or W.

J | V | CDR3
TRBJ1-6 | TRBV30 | CAWTRPRRADNSPLHF
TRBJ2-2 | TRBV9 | CASSVGTYTGELFF
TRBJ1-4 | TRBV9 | CASSAEDRGQEKLFF
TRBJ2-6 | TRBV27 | CASSFDKGFAGANVLTF
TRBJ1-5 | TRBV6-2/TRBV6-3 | CASSYGDRSNQPQHF
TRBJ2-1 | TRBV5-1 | CASSLVGTGDFSYNEQFF
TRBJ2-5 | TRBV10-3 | CAISESWKTQETQYF
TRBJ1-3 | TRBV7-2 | CASSLAGQFSGNTIYF
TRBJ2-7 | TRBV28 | CASSLSAAGEQYF
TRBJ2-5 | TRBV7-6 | CAISNQSETQYF
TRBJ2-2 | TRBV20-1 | CSAPGTTTGELFF
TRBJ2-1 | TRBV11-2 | CASIETSGAIEQFF
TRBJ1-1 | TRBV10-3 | CAISESNRAFF
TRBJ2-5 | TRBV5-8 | CASSPHGTGRYQETQYF
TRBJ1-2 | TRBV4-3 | CASSQDGLPRMGYTF
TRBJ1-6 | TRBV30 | CAWSLGTHNSPLHF
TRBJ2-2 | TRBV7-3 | CASSLGLAVNTGELFF
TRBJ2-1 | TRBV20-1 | CSARTPFYNEQFF
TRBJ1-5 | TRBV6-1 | CASLPWPHQPQHF
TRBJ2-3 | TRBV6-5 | CASSVRPPLAESTDTQYF
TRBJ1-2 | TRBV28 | CASSLRLYGYTF
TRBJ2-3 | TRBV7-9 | CASSKRSSLTQYF
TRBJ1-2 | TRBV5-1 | CASSLNQGTGYTF
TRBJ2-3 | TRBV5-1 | CASSFDQLTDTQYF
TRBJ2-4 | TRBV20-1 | CSAGEVEVGVAKNIQYF
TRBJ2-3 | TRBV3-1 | CASSQDSIGDTQYF
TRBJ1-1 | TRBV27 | CASSLGRGFTEAFF
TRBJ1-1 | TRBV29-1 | CSGVDTEAFF
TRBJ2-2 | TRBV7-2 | CASSRLAGRNTGELFF
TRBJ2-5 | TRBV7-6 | CASSPKGLAGGPGETQYF
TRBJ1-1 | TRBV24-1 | CATSDRTTQGLRNTEAFF
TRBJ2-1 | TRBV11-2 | CASSLDRGTSQFF
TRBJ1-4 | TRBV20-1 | CSANEVMGEKLFF
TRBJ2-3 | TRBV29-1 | CSVSTSGSGTQYF
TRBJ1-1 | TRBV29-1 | CSVEGSNTEAFF
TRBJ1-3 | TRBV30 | CAWSVKGSGNTIYF
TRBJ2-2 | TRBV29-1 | CSVATGYSGELFF